The rows below give T cell receptor beta chains drawn from one sample of a study of T-cell reconstitution after alpha-beta-depleted transplantation in children. A single record per CDR3 protein comes from TCRdb applying MiXCR to the PCR reads. The repertoire holds 300,000 to 400,000 distinct CDR3 sequences, roughly 17% seen once, with just over 40% in the top ten. Sequences were derived from PBMCs, mostly from graft donor cells, sampled 360 days after TCRalphabeta/CD19-depleted stem cell transplant. The receptors come from a male patient between 2 and 10 years old who had a stem cell transplant for acute lymphoblastic leukemia, so the T cells may come from the graft donor. CDR3s include the opening cysteine and the closing phenylalanine or tryptophan. Each record gives: V gene, D gene, J gene, clone size, CDR3 DNA, CDR3 protein. A D gene is named only where the DNA matches it firmly. Size values are once, few and many counts, or a class for expanded clones, and some rows have none.

>TRBV9|TRBD2|TRBJ2-3|NA
TGTGCCAGCAGCGAGGGACTAGCGGGAGCCGCAGATACGCAGTATTTT
CASSEGLAGAADTQYF
>TRBV5-1|NA|TRBJ1-2|few
TGCGCCAGCAGCGGGGGCTTGAGCGACTATGGCTACACCTTC
CASSGGLSDYGYTF
>TRBV20-1|TRBD1|TRBJ2-7|many
TGCAGTGCTAGCCCCGACAGGGGGAGCCCCTACGAGCAGTACTTC
CSASPDRGSPYEQYF
>TRBV7-2|NA|TRBJ2-2|many
TGTGCCAGCAGCTTAGTACCGGGGGCGGAAACCGGGGAGCTGTTTTTT
CASSLVPGAETGELFF
>TRBV5-1|NA|TRBJ2-6|NA
TGCGCCAGCAGCAAGGAGGGCTCTGGGGCCAACGTCCTGACTTTC
CASSKEGSGANVLTF
>TRBV7-8|NA|TRBJ2-7|NA
TGTGCCAGCAGCTCTAACCGGGCAGGATCAGCCTACGAGCAGTACTTC
CASSSNRAGSAYEQYF
>TRBV27|TRBD1|TRBJ1-5|NA
TGTGCCAGCAGTTTATCGACAGGGACTCAGCCCCAGCATTTT
CASSLSTGTQPQHF
>TRBV15|TRBD1|TRBJ2-1|NA
TGTGACACCAGCAGAGGGACAGGAACCCTGTACAATGAGCAGTTCTTC
CDTSRGTGTLYNEQFF
>TRBV28|NA|TRBJ2-1|few
TGTGCCAGCAGCCTGCGGGTGGGAGGCTACTACAATGAGCAGTTCTTC
CASSLRVGGYYNEQFF
>TRBV4-2|NA|TRBJ2-7|NA
TGTGCCAGCAGCCCCCATCCTAGCGATAACTCCTACGAGCAGTACTTC
CASSPHPSDNSYEQYF
>TRBV4-1|NA|TRBJ1-1|few
TGCGCCAGCAGCCAAGTGGGGTTAGGAAGGGACACTGAAGCTTTCTTT
CASSQVGLGRDTEAFF